This T cell receptor (beta chain) was sequenced during a study of human T cells and chemical hapten exposure. TCRdb reanalysed the RACE reads using MiXCR and keeps one entry per CDR3 protein. Among some 330,000 distinct CDR3 sequences listed, about 5.4% were seen once. Time point noted: pre-sensitization, week 0. Indicated treatment: therapeutic diphenylcyclopropenone sensitization with weekly scalp DPC. At least ten counts were recorded for this clonotype. The input for sequencing was whole blood, taken in connection with sensitization to the hapten diphenylcyclopropenone (DPC). The receptor comes from a woman between 18 and 29 years old with alopecia areata. Some clones in this sample may be carry-over from other donors' samples.

The CDR3 here is CASRTGTSADTQYF. The CDR3 DNA is TGTGCCAGCAGGACCGGGACTAGCGCCGATACGCAGTATTTT. The chain is built from TRBV7-9 and TRBJ2-3; 10 nucleotides line up with TRBD2. J was trimmed by 6 bases and V by 6 bases; bases with no gene match: 6. Germline CDR1 SEHNR, CDR2 FQNEAQ (reference sequence). This CDR3 has 14 residues. Combining the CDR3 with reference TRBV7-9 and TRBJ2-3 gives the whole variable domain DTGVSQNPRHKITKRGQNVTFRCDPISEHNRLYWYRQTLGQGPEFLTYFQNEAQLEKSRLLSDRFSAERPKGSFSTLEIQRTEQGDSAMYLCASRTGTSADTQYFGPGTRLTVL.